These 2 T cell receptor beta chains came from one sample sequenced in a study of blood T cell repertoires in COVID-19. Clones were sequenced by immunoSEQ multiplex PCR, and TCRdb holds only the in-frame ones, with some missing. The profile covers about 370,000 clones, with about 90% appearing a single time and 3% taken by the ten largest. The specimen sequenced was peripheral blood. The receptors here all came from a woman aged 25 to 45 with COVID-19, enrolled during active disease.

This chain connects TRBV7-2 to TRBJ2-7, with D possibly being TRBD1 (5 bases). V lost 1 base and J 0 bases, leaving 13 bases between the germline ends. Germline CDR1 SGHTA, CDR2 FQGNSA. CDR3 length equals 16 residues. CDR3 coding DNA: TGTGCCAGCAGCTTAGGGGGCCTGGGGAACTCCTACGAGCAGTACTTC. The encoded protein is CASSLGGLGNSYEQYF.

The CDR3 sequence: CATSDLVGGHNEQFF. Written as DNA, the CDR3 is TGTGCCACCAGTGACCTTGTGGGGGGGCACAATGAGCAGTTCTTC. The gene calls are TRBV24-1 and TRBJ2-1, with D perhaps TRBD2 (7 bases). V was trimmed by 4 bases and J by 5 bases, leaving 14 bases between them. The germline CDR1 and CDR2 sequences are KGHDR and SFDVKD. This CDR3 has 15 residues.